This T cell receptor beta chain comes out of a study of cytomegalovirus exposure and HLA in healthy donors. Primers: 60 Vbeta forward and 13 Jbeta reverse. Produced via immunoSEQ multiplex PCR; TCRdb's table is partial and in-frame only. The sample yields about 140,000 clones, around 75% seen once. Germline lookup yields CDR1 SGHRS and CDR2 YFSETQ. This CDR3 spans 16 amino acids. V dropped 5 bases and J dropped 5 bases, with 23 bases sitting between them. The sequence was obtained from a male donor in good health and CMV-seronegative. Material for sequencing was PBMCs. The chain recombines TRBV5-1 with TRBJ2-7, with D perhaps TRBD2 (5 bases). DNA of the CDR3: TGCGCCAGCAGTTCTTTGGAGGCATACACTTTCAACGAGCAGTACTTC. Translated: CASSSLEAYTFNEQYF.